A single sample is the source of the 13 T cell receptor beta chains below, sequenced in a study of blood T cells in healthy people across ages. The second PCR ran about 6 to 11 cycles with a sample-barcoded 5' primer and J-beta primers. One entry per CDR3 protein results from TCRdb running MiXCR on the 5' RACE reads. The data show around 520,000 distinct CDR3 sequences, roughly a quarter seen once. This sample was also put to use in a study of T cells of mothers and their children.

Sequenced sample: blood. Receptors were obtained from a boy aged 2 to 9 in good health.

This clonotype appeared many times. The chain is built from TRBV13 and TRBJ2-4; tentatively, D is TRBD1 (5 bases). From germline, CDR1 is PRHDT and CDR2 FYEKMQ (reference sequence). The CDR3 extends over 17 amino acids. V dropped 4 bases and J dropped 0 bases, with 16 bases sitting between them. The CDR3 DNA reads as TGTGCCAGCAGCTCAATCTCGACAGCCCCAGCCAAAAACATTCAGTACTTC. The encoded protein is CASSSISTAPAKNIQYF.

The chain couples TRBV30 to TRBJ2-7; perhaps D is TRBD1 or TRBD2 (5 bases each). V was clipped by 0 bases and J by 3 bases, with 15 bases between them. Germline CDR1 reads GTSNPN; CDR2 reads SVGIG (reference sequence). This CDR3 contains 15 residues. CDR3 in DNA: TGTGCCTGGAGTGTAGGGACCGACTTTAACTACGAGCAGTACTTC. It translates to CAWSVGTDFNYEQYF.

This clonotype has a handful of counts. One end of the junction does not line up with germline, which may come from a read error. The chain links TRBV12-3 or TRBV12-4 to TRBJ2-5, with D tentatively TRBD2 (5 bases). The CDR3 runs to 11 residues. The CDR3 DNA reads TGTGCCAGCAGTTCACGGTCCAGAGCGGACTTC. Translated: CASSSRSRADF.

This clonotype showed up just a few times. The rearrangement uses TRBV7-2 and TRBJ2-3; D unresolved. This CDR3 is built from 14 residues. V was clipped by 7 bases and J by 4 bases, with 15 bases between them. Per germline, CDR1 SGHTA and CDR2 FQGNSA. The CDR3 loop is CASKPSVAADTQYF. CDR3 coding DNA: TGTGCCAGCAAACCTTCAGTGGCTGCAGATACGCAGTATTTT.

The table lists this clonotype with a few counts. This chain links TRBV29-1 with TRBJ2-1; no clear D. V lost 6 bases, J lost 0 bases, and 15 bases lay in between. CDR1 and CDR2 from the germline V gene are SQVTM and ANQGSEA. This CDR3 is 15 amino acids long. The CDR3 nucleotides are TGCAGCGTCTCCCTTGACTGGAGCTCCTACAATGAGCAGTTCTTC. Amino acids: CSVSLDWSSYNEQFF.

This clonotype was seen more than once but under ten times. The chain uses TRBV7-8 and TRBJ2-3; D ambiguous. The CDR3 has 14 amino acids. The germline V gene encodes CDR1 SGHVS and CDR2 FQNEAQ. Trimming left V 2 bases short and J 5 bases short, with 11 bases between. Here the CDR3 DNA reads TGTGCCAGCAGCTTAACACAATTCAGAGATACGCAGTATTTT. This encodes CASSLTQFRDTQYF.

This clonotype was seen a few times. V usage is TRBV27 and J usage is TRBJ2-5; D is undetermined. The V end was cut by 5 bases, the J end by 6 bases, with 19 bases between. The CDR3 sequence is 15 residues long. CDR1 is MNHEY and CDR2 is SMNVEV in the germline V gene (reference sequence). The CDR3 reads CASSSRSGWSKTQYF. For the CDR3, the DNA is TGTGCCAGCAGTAGCCGGTCGGGTTGGTCTAAGACCCAGTACTTC.

This clonotype came up a few times. The chain has TRBV6-1 and TRBJ1-1, with D uncertain. V lost 4 bases and J 3 bases, leaving 15 bases between the germline ends. The CDR3 covers 15 residues. Germline V gene sequence: CDR1 MNHNS, CDR2 SASEGT. CDR3 coding DNA: TGTGCCAGCAGTGTCCGAGGGTTCGTGGACACTGAAGCTTTCTTT. This sequence encodes CASSVRGFVDTEAFF.

The chain joins TRBV10-3 to TRBJ1-1, with D unclear. The CDR3 has 14 residues. The germline V and J ends were trimmed by 0 bases and 0 bases, with 5 bases remaining between them. Germline V gene sequence: CDR1 ENHRY, CDR2 SYGVKD. CDR3 nucleotides: TGTGCCATCAGTGAGTCGAGAGTGAACACTGAAGCTTTCTTT. This codes for CAISESRVNTEAFF.

In this sample, this clonotype turned up a few times. This rearrangement joins TRBV20-1 to TRBJ2-3; the match to TRBD2 covers 14 bases. The germline V gene encodes CDR1 DFQATT and CDR2 SNEGSKA (reference sequence). This CDR3 contains 17 residues. The ends lost 1 base at V and 6 bases at J; junction bases unmatched: 9. The CDR3 bases are TGCAGTGCTAGAGCGACTAGCGGGAGGGTGAATGAGGATACGCAGTATTTT. Residues: CSARATSGRVNEDTQYF.

The chain uses TRBV9 and TRBJ2-7; tentative D call: TRBD2 (6 bases). The germline V and J ends were trimmed by 4 bases and 1 base, with 15 bases remaining between them. CDR1 and CDR2 from the germline V gene are SGDLS and YYNGEE. This CDR3 has 15 residues. The CDR3 protein is CASSPGGATSYEQYF. CDR3 coding DNA: TGTGCCAGCAGCCCCGGGGGAGCTACATCCTACGAGCAGTACTTC.

The V gene is TRBV3-1, the J gene TRBJ2-1; D gene uncertain. Germline V gene lookup returns CDR1 LGHDT and CDR2 YNNKEL (reference sequence). The CDR3 sequence is 14 residues long. With 0 bases removed from V and 4 bases from J, the gap between germline ends came to 7 bases. The CDR3 reads CASSQDFPYNEQFF. The CDR3 coding sequence is TGTGCCAGCAGCCAAGACTTCCCATACAATGAGCAGTTCTTC.

This clonotype was counted between two and nine times. The chain carries TRBV7-2 and TRBJ2-7; 7 bases align to TRBD1. With the DNA end fitting TRBJ2-1 better, the J assignment may be wrong. Germline V gives CDR1 SGHTA, CDR2 FQGNSA. The CDR3 contains 18 residues. The CDR3 region is CASSLRGLGLEVPNEQFF. CDR3 sequence (DNA): TGTGCCAGCAGCTTAAGGGGGCTAGGCCTGGAGGTACCTAATGAGCAGTTCTTC.